The clone carrying this T cell receptor beta chain was counted at least ten times. Its target is not known. From the 5' RACE reads, TCRdb called clonotypes with MiXCR, one entry per CDR3 protein. This sample carries tens of thousands of distinct CDR3 sequences, 5.3% of them seen once, and the ten largest clones take around 2%. The sample comes from a study of CD8 T cells in ankylosing spondylitis. Study conclusions and caveats: Clones linked to disease were reported to show significant enrichment in matched ankylosing spondylitis synovial fluid.

The length of the CDR3 is 14 residues. Trimming removed 3 bases from V and 9 bases from J, with 12 bases in between. Looked up from germline, CDR1 is LNHNV and CDR2 is YYDKDF (reference sequence). The source is a male donor with ankylosing spondylitis or in good health (not recorded which). The chain couples TRBV15 to TRBJ1-6; possibly TRBD1 for D (5 bases). The material sequenced was blood, either unsorted or a sorted T cell fraction (not recorded which). Here the CDR3 DNA reads TGTGCCACCAGCAGCGGGACCGTAGGTTCACCCCTCCACTTT. This gives the protein CATSSGTVGSPLHF. Full variable domain (remainder filled in from reference TRBV15 and TRBJ1-6): DAMVIQNPRYQVTQFGKPVTLSCSQTLNHNVMYWYQQKSSQAPKLLFHYYDKDFNNEADTPDNFQSRRPNTSFCFLDIRSPGLGDTAMYLCATSSGTVGSPLHFGNGTRLTVT.